This T cell receptor (beta chain) was identified in a study of early T cells in non-severe SARS-CoV-2 infection. Looking at the study overall: Unsorted whole-blood RNA was sequenced in bulk, leaving chains unpaired.

The sample holds a few counts of this clonotype. What it binds is unknown. Unique molecular identifiers were attached to individual cDNA molecules. TCRdb used MiXCR to reprocess the 5' RACE reads, holding one entry per CDR3 protein. The sample contains some 91,000 distinct CDR3 sequences, about 13% of which appear only once. The CDR3 is 13 residues long. The V gene lost 4 bases and the J gene lost 1 base, with 10 bases spanning the gap. Germline values: CDR1 SQVTM, CDR2 ANQGSEA. Study findings and constraints: VDJdb matching favored anti-spike CD8 responses, missing private and CD4 specificities.

The sequenced sample was whole blood. The chain employs TRBV29-1 and TRBJ1-1; D is unresolved. The TCR was taken from an adult who was a healthcare worker with PCR-confirmed SARS-CoV-2 infection or an uninfected control (not recorded which). Here the CDR3 reads CSVGSEGNTEAFF. CDR3 nucleotides: TGCAGCGTTGGGTCCGAAGGGAACACTGAAGCTTTCTTT.